This T cell receptor beta chain was obtained from a study of Graves' ophthalmopathy and Graves' hyperthyroidism. In its sample, this clonotype was seen a few times. This CDR3 is 16 amino acids long. Germline lookup yields CDR1 SGHVS and CDR2 FQNEAQ. V dropped 5 bases and J dropped 1; count of bases not matched to a gene: 5. Using RNA transcripts, the TCR beta CDR3 regions were amplified. After a first-round RT-PCR with HTBI primers, a second-round multiplex PCR was run. TCRdb re-derived calls from the multiplex PCR reads in MiXCR, one entry per CDR3 protein. The sample holds a few hundred thousand distinct CDR3 sequences, just under 40% seen once.

The rearrangement joins TRBV7-8 to TRBJ2-2; TRBD1 aligns across 9 bases. The clonotype originates from an adult man with Graves' hyperthyroidism. Specimen: peripheral blood or thyroid tissue (not recorded which). In DNA form, the CDR3 reads TGTGCCAGCAGCCTACTGGGACAGGGGAACACCGGGGAGCTGTTTTTT. Protein product: CASSLLGQGNTGELFF.